This is a list of T cell receptor beta chains from one sample in a study of blood T cell repertoires in COVID-19. Generated by immunoSEQ multiplex PCR, the TCRdb table keeps only in-frame clones and is missing some. The table lists about 230,000 clones, 85% to 90% of them singletons. The sample taken for sequencing was peripheral blood. These receptors all come from a man over 45 with COVID-19, enrolled during active disease. Both conserved end residues are part of each CDR3. The order of the fields is V gene, D gene, J gene, clone size, CDR3 length, CDR3 protein, CDR3 DNA. A D gene is named only where the DNA matches it firmly. Clone size is stated in some rows and not others, as once, few, many or a class when expanded.

V gene: TRBV28; D gene: NA; J gene: TRBJ2-1; clone size: NA; CDR3 length: 13; CDR3 protein: CASRGTWGNEQFF; CDR3 DNA: TGTGCCAGCAGGGGGACTTGGGGGAATGAGCAGTTCTTC
V gene: TRBV30; D gene: NA; J gene: TRBJ1-2; clone size: once; CDR3 length: 15; CDR3 protein: CAWSAPMRAYYGYTF; CDR3 DNA: TGTGCCTGGAGTGCCCCAATGAGGGCCTACTATGGCTACACCTTC
V gene: TRBV13; D gene: NA; J gene: TRBJ1-4; clone size: NA; CDR3 length: 15; CDR3 protein: CASSQTGRLNEKLFF; CDR3 DNA: TGTGCCAGCAGCCAAACAGGGAGATTGAATGAAAAACTGTTTTTT
V gene: TRBV5-4; D gene: TRBD1; J gene: TRBJ1-5; clone size: few; CDR3 length: 15; CDR3 protein: CASSPGTGDNQPQHF; CDR3 DNA: TGTGCCAGCAGTCCCGGGACAGGGGACAATCAGCCCCAGCATTTT
V gene: TRBV14; D gene: TRBD2; J gene: TRBJ2-3; clone size: NA; CDR3 length: 14; CDR3 protein: CASSQPSGIDTQYF; CDR3 DNA: TGTGCCAGCAGCCAACCCAGCGGGATAGATACGCAGTATTTT
V gene: TRBV20-1; D gene: TRBD1; J gene: TRBJ1-2; clone size: NA; CDR3 length: 11; CDR3 protein: CSARGQGGYTF; CDR3 DNA: TGCAGTGCTAGGGGACAGGGCGGCTACACCTTC
V gene: TRBV5-4; D gene: TRBD1; J gene: TRBJ2-7; clone size: NA; CDR3 length: 14; CDR3 protein: CASSPGQGIYEQYF; CDR3 DNA: TGTGCCAGCAGCCCGGGACAGGGGATCTACGAGCAGTACTTC
V gene: TRBV28; D gene: NA; J gene: TRBJ1-1; clone size: NA; CDR3 length: 12; CDR3 protein: CASRGGATEAFF; CDR3 DNA: TGTGCCAGCAGAGGGGGGGCAACTGAAGCTTTCTTT
V gene: TRBV28; D gene: NA; J gene: TRBJ1-2; clone size: NA; CDR3 length: 12; CDR3 protein: CASRQDNYGYTF; CDR3 DNA: TGTGCCAGCAGACAGGATAACTATGGCTACACCTTC
V gene: TRBV27; D gene: TRBD2; J gene: TRBJ2-2; clone size: NA; CDR3 length: 14; CDR3 protein: CASRSGTSVLELFF; CDR3 DNA: TGTGCCAGCAGATCCGGGACTAGCGTTTTGGAGCTGTTTTTT
V gene: TRBV4-3; D gene: NA; J gene: TRBJ2-5; clone size: NA; CDR3 length: 18; CDR3 protein: CASSQELGAAPLRETQYF; CDR3 DNA: TGCGCCAGCAGCCAAGAACTTGGAGCGGCCCCGCTCCGGGAGACCCAGTACTTC
V gene: TRBV28; D gene: TRBD1; J gene: TRBJ2-2; clone size: NA; CDR3 length: 14; CDR3 protein: CAISGQGVLGELFF; CDR3 DNA: TGTGCCATCTCGGGACAGGGAGTGTTGGGGGAGCTGTTTTTT
V gene: TRBV3-1/TRBV3-2; D gene: NA; J gene: TRBJ2-1; clone size: NA; CDR3 length: 14; CDR3 protein: CASSQDPPSNEQFF; CDR3 DNA: TGTGCCAGCAGCCAAGATCCGCCCAGCAATGAGCAGTTCTTC
V gene: TRBV7-9; D gene: NA; J gene: TRBJ2-7; clone size: NA; CDR3 length: 14; CDR3 protein: CASSLLGGGNEQYF; CDR3 DNA: TGTGCCAGCAGCTTATTAGGAGGGGGCAACGAGCAGTACTTC
V gene: TRBV27; D gene: TRBD1; J gene: TRBJ1-1; clone size: NA; CDR3 length: 14; CDR3 protein: CASSRTGANTEAFF; CDR3 DNA: TGTGCCAGCAGCAGGACAGGGGCAAACACTGAAGCTTTCTTT
V gene: TRBV2; D gene: TRBD1; J gene: TRBJ2-7; clone size: NA; CDR3 length: 15; CDR3 protein: CASRKRTGEAYEQYF; CDR3 DNA: TGTGCCAGCAGAAAAAGGACAGGGGAGGCCTACGAGCAGTACTTC
V gene: TRBV2; D gene: NA; J gene: TRBJ1-6; clone size: NA; CDR3 length: 16; CDR3 protein: CASSGLGGNYNSPLHF; CDR3 DNA: TGTGCCAGCAGCGGCCTCGGGGGAAACTATAATTCACCCCTCCACTTT
V gene: TRBV3-1/TRBV3-2; D gene: TRBD1; J gene: TRBJ1-2; clone size: NA; CDR3 length: 15; CDR3 protein: CASSQQGAPNYGYTF; CDR3 DNA: TGTGCCAGCAGCCAACAGGGGGCGCCTAACTATGGCTACACCTTC
V gene: TRBV14; D gene: NA; J gene: TRBJ2-5; clone size: NA; CDR3 length: 14; CDR3 protein: CASSQELAGETQYF; CDR3 DNA: TGTGCCAGCAGCCAAGAGTTGGCGGGGGAGACCCAGTACTTC
V gene: TRBV5-1; D gene: NA; J gene: TRBJ2-1; clone size: NA; CDR3 length: 16; CDR3 protein: CASSWGDSRSYNEQFF; CDR3 DNA: TGCGCCAGCAGCTGGGGAGACTCACGCTCCTACAATGAGCAGTTCTTC
V gene: TRBV6-5; D gene: NA; J gene: TRBJ2-2; clone size: NA; CDR3 length: 15; CDR3 protein: CASSSSGQNTGELFF; CDR3 DNA: TGTGCCAGCAGCTCATCGGGACAAAACACCGGGGAGCTGTTTTTT
V gene: TRBV5-1; D gene: NA; J gene: TRBJ2-1; clone size: many; CDR3 length: 15; CDR3 protein: CASSADLAPYNEQFF; CDR3 DNA: TGCGCCAGCAGCGCCGACTTGGCCCCCTACAATGAGCAGTTCTTC
V gene: TRBV13; D gene: NA; J gene: TRBJ2-7; clone size: NA; CDR3 length: 15; CDR3 protein: CASSLTSSFPYEQYF; CDR3 DNA: TGTGCCAGCAGCCTCACATCCTCCTTCCCCTACGAGCAGTACTTC
V gene: TRBV5-6; D gene: NA; J gene: TRBJ1-2; clone size: NA; CDR3 length: 14; CDR3 protein: CASRGPWAAFGYTF; CDR3 DNA: TGTGCCAGCAGGGGCCCTTGGGCCGCGTTTGGCTACACCTTC
V gene: TRBV5-1; D gene: NA; J gene: TRBJ1-1; clone size: few; CDR3 length: 15; CDR3 protein: CASSFGQHMNTEAFF; CDR3 DNA: TGCGCCAGCAGCTTCGGACAGCACATGAACACTGAAGCTTTCTTT
V gene: TRBV9; D gene: TRBD2; J gene: TRBJ2-1; clone size: NA; CDR3 length: 18; CDR3 protein: CASSRGESNSGGPNEQFF; CDR3 DNA: TGTGCCAGCAGCAGGGGGGAGAGTAATAGCGGGGGCCCCAATGAGCAGTTCTTC
V gene: TRBV5-1; D gene: NA; J gene: TRBJ2-7; clone size: NA; CDR3 length: 14; CDR3 protein: CASSRGLNEGEQYF; CDR3 DNA: TGCGCCAGCAGTCGGGGTTTAAACGAAGGGGAGCAGTACTTC
V gene: TRBV3-1/TRBV3-2; D gene: TRBD1; J gene: TRBJ2-7; clone size: NA; CDR3 length: 15; CDR3 protein: CASSQALTGLYEQYF; CDR3 DNA: TGTGCCAGCAGCCAAGCCCTGACAGGGCTCTACGAGCAGTACTTC
V gene: TRBV19; D gene: TRBD1; J gene: TRBJ2-7; clone size: NA; CDR3 length: 14; CDR3 protein: CASSPGTGGYEQYF; CDR3 DNA: TGTGCCAGTAGTCCCGGGACAGGGGGCTACGAGCAGTACTTC
V gene: TRBV14; D gene: NA; J gene: TRBJ1-1; clone size: NA; CDR3 length: 14; CDR3 protein: CASSQDRRWGVAFF; CDR3 DNA: TGTGCCAGCAGCCAAGATCGTAGGTGGGGGGTAGCTTTCTTT
V gene: TRBV20-1; D gene: NA; J gene: TRBJ1-5; clone size: NA; CDR3 length: 13; CDR3 protein: CSASKGVNQPQHF; CDR3 DNA: TGCAGTGCTAGTAAAGGGGTTAATCAGCCCCAGCATTTT
V gene: TRBV6-6; D gene: NA; J gene: TRBJ1-5; clone size: NA; CDR3 length: 15; CDR3 protein: CASSPPRWSNQPQHF; CDR3 DNA: TGTGCCAGCAGTCCCCCCCGGTGGAGCAATCAGCCCCAGCATTTT
V gene: TRBV3-1/TRBV3-2; D gene: TRBD2; J gene: TRBJ2-1; clone size: NA; CDR3 length: 15; CDR3 protein: CASSPFERGHGEQFF; CDR3 DNA: TGTGCCAGCAGCCCCTTCGAGCGGGGTCACGGTGAGCAGTTCTTC
V gene: TRBV10-2; D gene: NA; J gene: TRBJ1-2; clone size: once; CDR3 length: 13; CDR3 protein: CASSPGVNYGYTF; CDR3 DNA: TGCGCCAGCAGCCCCGGTGTTAACTATGGCTACACCTTC
V gene: TRBV25-1; D gene: TRBD2; J gene: TRBJ2-5; clone size: NA; CDR3 length: 17; CDR3 protein: CASSESRTSGRGMTQYF; CDR3 DNA: TGTGCCAGCAGTGAATCTCGGACTAGCGGGAGAGGGATGACCCAGTACTTC
V gene: TRBV28; D gene: NA; J gene: TRBJ2-2; clone size: NA; CDR3 length: 11; CDR3 protein: CASSFLGELFF; CDR3 DNA: TGTGCCAGCAGTTTTCTCGGGGAGCTGTTTTTT
V gene: TRBV9; D gene: TRBD1; J gene: TRBJ1-1; clone size: NA; CDR3 length: 14; CDR3 protein: CASSAKGASTEAFF; CDR3 DNA: TGTGCCAGCAGCGCCAAGGGGGCGAGTACTGAAGCTTTCTTT
V gene: TRBV13; D gene: TRBD2; J gene: TRBJ2-3; clone size: NA; CDR3 length: 14; CDR3 protein: CASSPSGSRHTQYF; CDR3 DNA: TGTGCCAGCAGCCCTAGCGGGAGCCGACATACGCAGTATTTT
V gene: TRBV19; D gene: NA; J gene: TRBJ2-2; clone size: NA; CDR3 length: 14; CDR3 protein: CASRETSTTGELFF; CDR3 DNA: TGTGCCAGTAGAGAGACCTCGACTACCGGGGAGCTGTTTTTT
V gene: TRBV5-1; D gene: NA; J gene: TRBJ2-3; clone size: NA; CDR3 length: 14; CDR3 protein: CASSFEGGADTQYF; CDR3 DNA: TGCGCCAGCAGCTTTGAAGGGGGGGCAGATACGCAGTATTTT
V gene: TRBV2; D gene: TRBD1; J gene: TRBJ2-5; clone size: NA; CDR3 length: 12; CDR3 protein: CASTRGPETQYF; CDR3 DNA: TGTGCCAGCACCAGGGGGCCGGAGACCCAGTACTTC
V gene: TRBV16; D gene: NA; J gene: TRBJ1-2; clone size: NA; CDR3 length: 17; CDR3 protein: CASSQIYGSGINYGYTF; CDR3 DNA: TGTGCCAGCAGCCAAATTTATGGGTCAGGGATTAACTATGGCTACACCTTC
V gene: TRBV11-2; D gene: TRBD1; J gene: TRBJ1-5; clone size: NA; CDR3 length: 16; CDR3 protein: CASSKRTGYSNQPQHF; CDR3 DNA: TGTGCCAGCAGCAAACGGACAGGGTATAGCAATCAGCCCCAGCATTTT
V gene: TRBV5-1; D gene: TRBD1; J gene: TRBJ1-2; clone size: NA; CDR3 length: 14; CDR3 protein: CASSLQGTGGGYTF; CDR3 DNA: TGCGCCAGCAGCCTACAAGGGACAGGTGGTGGCTACACCTTC
V gene: TRBV7-9; D gene: NA; J gene: TRBJ1-6; clone size: once; CDR3 length: 13; CDR3 protein: CASSAQQGSPLHF; CDR3 DNA: TGTGCCAGCAGCGCCCAGCAGGGGTCACCCCTCCACTTT
V gene: TRBV7-8; D gene: TRBD1; J gene: TRBJ1-4; clone size: NA; CDR3 length: 15; CDR3 protein: CASSLRTGSNEKLFF; CDR3 DNA: TGTGCCAGCAGCCTAAGGACAGGGTCTAATGAAAAACTGTTTTTT
V gene: TRBV6-5; D gene: NA; J gene: TRBJ1-1; clone size: NA; CDR3 length: 15; CDR3 protein: CASSYLGRENTEAFF; CDR3 DNA: TGTGCCAGCAGTTACCTCGGTCGGGAGAACACTGAAGCTTTCTTT
V gene: TRBV7-9; D gene: TRBD1; J gene: TRBJ1-1; clone size: once; CDR3 length: 13; CDR3 protein: CASSLGGTGKAFF; CDR3 DNA: TGTGCCAGCAGCTTAGGAGGGACAGGCAAAGCTTTCTTT
V gene: TRBV7-3; D gene: TRBD1; J gene: TRBJ1-1; clone size: NA; CDR3 length: 13; CDR3 protein: CASSKRQGSEAFF; CDR3 DNA: TGTGCCAGCAGCAAAAGACAGGGGTCTGAAGCTTTCTTT
V gene: TRBV9; D gene: NA; J gene: TRBJ2-3; clone size: NA; CDR3 length: 15; CDR3 protein: CASSVVGASTDTQYF; CDR3 DNA: TGTGCCAGCAGCGTAGTGGGGGCTAGCACAGATACGCAGTATTTT
V gene: TRBV9; D gene: NA; J gene: TRBJ1-3; clone size: NA; CDR3 length: 17; CDR3 protein: CASSVGVGQGLGNTIYF; CDR3 DNA: TGTGCCAGCAGCGTAGGGGTGGGTCAGGGCCTAGGAAACACCATATATTTT
V gene: TRBV6-2/TRBV6-3; D gene: NA; J gene: TRBJ2-5; clone size: NA; CDR3 length: 15; CDR3 protein: CASSHRLRAEETQYF; CDR3 DNA: TGTGCCAGCAGTCACAGGCTTCGGGCGGAAGAGACCCAGTACTTC
V gene: TRBV4-3; D gene: TRBD1; J gene: TRBJ1-4; clone size: NA; CDR3 length: 18; CDR3 protein: CASSQDKVVGQGNEKLFF; CDR3 DNA: TGCGCCAGCAGCCAAGATAAGGTGGTAGGACAGGGCAATGAAAAACTGTTTTTT
V gene: TRBV5-1; D gene: NA; J gene: TRBJ2-1; clone size: few; CDR3 length: 13; CDR3 protein: CASSSRLADEQFF; CDR3 DNA: TGCGCCAGCAGCTCGAGGCTAGCAGATGAGCAGTTCTTC
V gene: TRBV4-1; D gene: TRBD2; J gene: TRBJ2-3; clone size: few; CDR3 length: 17; CDR3 protein: CASSQDGGGANTDTQYF; CDR3 DNA: TGCGCCAGCAGCCAAGACGGCGGGGGGGCTAACACAGATACGCAGTATTTT
V gene: TRBV2; D gene: NA; J gene: TRBJ2-5; clone size: NA; CDR3 length: 12; CDR3 protein: CASNPGRETQYF; CDR3 DNA: TGTGCCAGCAACCCCGGGAGAGAGACCCAGTACTTC
V gene: TRBV7-9; D gene: NA; J gene: TRBJ1-2; clone size: NA; CDR3 length: 14; CDR3 protein: CASSSLTANYGYTF; CDR3 DNA: TGTGCCAGCAGCTCCCTGACAGCCAACTATGGCTACACCTTC